What follows is one T cell receptor beta chain and its context. The antigen is undetermined. The protocol was immunoSEQ multiplex PCR, while the TCRdb copy is restricted to in-frame clones and leaves out a portion. Found here are roughly 120,000 clones, 70% to 90% of them singletons; the top ten hold more than 3%. These data come from a study of T cell responses to AZD1222 COVID-19 vaccine. General study results and limits: Females made up more of the donors, who were largely white British, and clonal diversity may have come out too low.

The CDR3 is 15 amino acids. V lost 2 bases and J 14 bases, leaving 24 bases between the germline ends. Germline V gene data show CDR1 as SNHLY and CDR2 as FYNNEI. This specimen consisted of peripheral blood, obtained on day 0 of MenACWY control vaccination. V usage is TRBV2 and J usage is TRBJ1-2, with D hard to call. This clonotype was obtained from an adult in good health. The CDR3 sequence is CASSESVSAGMLGTF. The DNA of the CDR3 is TGTGCCAGCAGTGAATCTGTGTCGGCGGGTATGCTCGGGACCTTC. Supplemented by reference TRBV2 and TRBJ1-2, the full variable domain reads EPEVTQTPSHQVTQMGQEVILRCVPISNHLYFYWYRQILGQKVEFLVSFYNNEISEKSEIFDDQFSVERPDGSNFTLKIRSTKLEDSAMYFCASSESVSAGMLGTFGSGTRLTVV.